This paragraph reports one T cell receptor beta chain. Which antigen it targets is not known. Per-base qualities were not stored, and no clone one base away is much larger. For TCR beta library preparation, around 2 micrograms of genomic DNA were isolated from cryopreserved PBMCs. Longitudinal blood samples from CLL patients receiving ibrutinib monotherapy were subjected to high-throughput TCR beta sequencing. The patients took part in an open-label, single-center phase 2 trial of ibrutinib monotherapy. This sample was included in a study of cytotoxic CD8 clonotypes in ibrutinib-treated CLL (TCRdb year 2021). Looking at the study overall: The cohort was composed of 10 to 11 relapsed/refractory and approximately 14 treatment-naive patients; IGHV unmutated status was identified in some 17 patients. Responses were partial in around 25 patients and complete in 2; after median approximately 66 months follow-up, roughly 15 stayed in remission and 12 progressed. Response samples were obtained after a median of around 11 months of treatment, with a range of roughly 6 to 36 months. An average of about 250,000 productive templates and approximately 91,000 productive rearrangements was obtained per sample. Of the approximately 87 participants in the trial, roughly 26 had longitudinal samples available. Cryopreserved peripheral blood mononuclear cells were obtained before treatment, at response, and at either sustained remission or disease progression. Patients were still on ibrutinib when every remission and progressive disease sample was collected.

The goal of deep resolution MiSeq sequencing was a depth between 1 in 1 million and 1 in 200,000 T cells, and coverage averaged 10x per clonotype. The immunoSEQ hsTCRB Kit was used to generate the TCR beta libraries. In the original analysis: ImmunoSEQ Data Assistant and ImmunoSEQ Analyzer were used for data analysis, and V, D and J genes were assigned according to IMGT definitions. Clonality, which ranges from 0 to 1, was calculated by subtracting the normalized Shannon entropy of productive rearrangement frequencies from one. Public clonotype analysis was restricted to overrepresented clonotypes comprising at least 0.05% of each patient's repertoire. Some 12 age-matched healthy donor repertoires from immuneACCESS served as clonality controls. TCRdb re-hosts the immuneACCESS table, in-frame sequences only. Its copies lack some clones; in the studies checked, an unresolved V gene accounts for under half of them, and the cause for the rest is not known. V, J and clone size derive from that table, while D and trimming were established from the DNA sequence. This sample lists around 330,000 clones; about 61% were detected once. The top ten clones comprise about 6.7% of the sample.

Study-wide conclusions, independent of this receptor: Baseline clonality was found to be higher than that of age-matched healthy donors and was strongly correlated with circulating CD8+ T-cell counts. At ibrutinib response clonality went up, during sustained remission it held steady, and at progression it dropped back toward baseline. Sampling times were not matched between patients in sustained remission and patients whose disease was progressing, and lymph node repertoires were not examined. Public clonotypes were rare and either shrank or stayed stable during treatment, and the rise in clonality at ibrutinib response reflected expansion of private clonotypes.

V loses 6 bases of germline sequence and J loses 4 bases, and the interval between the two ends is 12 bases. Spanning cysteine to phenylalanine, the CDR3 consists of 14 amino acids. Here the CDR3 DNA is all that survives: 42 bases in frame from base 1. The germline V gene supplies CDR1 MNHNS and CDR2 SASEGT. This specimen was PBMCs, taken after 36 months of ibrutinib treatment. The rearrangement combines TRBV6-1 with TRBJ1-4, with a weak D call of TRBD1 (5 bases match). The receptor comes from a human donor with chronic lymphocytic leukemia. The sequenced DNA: TGTGCCAGCAGGCCGGGACTTCTTAATGAAAAACTGTTTTTT. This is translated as CASRPGLLNEKLFF.